The 21 T cell receptor beta chains below were found in one sample sequenced in a study of blood T cell repertoires in COVID-19. The protocol was immunoSEQ multiplex PCR, while the TCRdb copy is restricted to in-frame clones and leaves out a portion. This sample has 35,000 to 45,000 clones, with 70% to 80% found just once. The specimen sequenced was peripheral blood. Receptors originate from a man in his 70s with acute or convalescent COVID-19.

The rearrangement joins TRBV4-2 to TRBJ1-3; a possible D gene is TRBD1 (5 bases). This CDR3 region has 15 residues. V lost 3 bases, J lost 0 bases, and 9 bases lay in between. The V gene's germline CDR1 is LGHNA and CDR2 YNFKEQ. CDR3 amino acids: CASSQDIFSGNTIYF. The CDR3 DNA reads TGTGCCAGCAGCCAGGACATCTTCTCTGGAAACACCATATATTTT.

About this clone itself: Other DNA sequences of this sample code for an identical CDR3. The rearrangement joins TRBV7-9 to TRBJ1-6, with 10 bases that match TRBD1. Germline values: CDR1 SEHNR, CDR2 FQNEAQ (reference sequence). The CDR3 runs to 14 residues. The trim removed 3 bases at V and 10 bases at J, leaving 3 bases unmatched. CDR3 nucleotide sequence: TGTGCCAGCAGCTTGGGACAGGGGAGGTCACCCCTCCACTTT. Amino acids: CASSLGQGRSPLHF.

The CDR3 nucleotides read TGTGCCAGTAGTAAGGGGTTCGCAGATACGCAGTATTTT. It translates to CASSKGFADTQYF. This chain joins TRBV19 and TRBJ2-3, with a possible D match to TRBD1 (5 bases). CDR3 size: 13 residues. Trimming left V 4 bases short and J 4 bases short, with 9 bases between. Germline V gene sequence: CDR1 LNHDA, CDR2 SQIVND (reference sequence).

The CDR3, as DNA: TGTGCCAGCAGCCCATCGGGACAGCTAAATTCACCCCTCCACTTT. It encodes CASSPSGQLNSPLHF. The chain employs TRBV7-3 and TRBJ1-6; 7 bases fit TRBD1. Germline loops: CDR1 SGHTA, CDR2 FQGTGA. V dropped 5 bases and J dropped 7; count of bases not matched to a gene: 8. The CDR3 is made up of 15 amino acids.

The chain employs TRBV5-5 and TRBJ2-7, with TRBD2 as a possible D gene (5 bases). Germline V gene data show CDR1 as SGHKS and CDR2 as YYEKEE (reference sequence). V dropped 0 bases and J dropped 13 bases, with 14 bases sitting between them. This CDR3 is built from 12 residues. The CDR3 DNA reads TGTGCCAGCAGCTTGGACAACCCGCGGGCCTACTTC. It codes for CASSLDNPRAYF.

This chain uses TRBV5-1 with TRBJ1-4; TRBD1 is a possible D gene (5 bases). Between the trimmed V and J ends, which lost 0 bases and 8 bases, there was a span of 14 bases. The length of the CDR3 is 15 residues. CDR1 and CDR2 from the germline V gene are SGHRS and YFSETQ. The CDR3 loop reads CASSLEPWEGEKLFF. The CDR3 nucleotides are TGCGCCAGCAGCTTGGAACCTTGGGAGGGGGAAAAACTGTTTTTT.

This clone was counted between two and nine times. The genes are TRBV5-4 and TRBJ2-2; D is possibly TRBD1 (6 bases). V dropped 3 bases and J dropped 0 bases, with 9 bases sitting between them. This CDR3 spans 15 amino acids. CDR1 and CDR2 (germline): SGHNT, YYREEE (reference sequence). In DNA, the CDR3 is TGTGCCAGCAGCTCCCGGGACACGAACACCGGGGAGCTGTTTTTT. Residues: CASSSRDTNTGELFF.

The genes are TRBV11-2 and TRBJ1-2, with D perhaps matching TRBD1 (5 bases). The CDR3 is 15 residues long. Trimming left V 1 base short and J 5 bases short, with 14 bases between. Germline CDR1 and CDR2: SGHAT and FQNNGV. CDR3 loop: CASSLGRGGQYGYTF. CDR3 nucleotide sequence: TGTGCCAGCAGCTTAGGTCGGGGGGGTCAGTATGGCTACACCTTC.

V usage is TRBV24-1 and J usage is TRBJ1-2; D is possibly TRBD1 (6 bases). The CDR3 is 13 amino acids. Germline lookup yields CDR1 KGHDR and CDR2 SFDVKD. V lost 5 bases to trimming and J lost 7 bases, with 13 bases between them. The CDR3: CATSAQGFGGYTF. In DNA form, the CDR3 reads TGTGCCACCAGTGCCCAGGGGTTCGGTGGCTACACCTTC.

As regards this clone: Distinct nucleotide sequences in the sample also encode this CDR3. The rearrangement uses TRBV4-3 and TRBJ2-3; 10 bases align to TRBD2. Germline values: CDR1 LGHNA, CDR2 YSLEER. The CDR3 is 16 residues long. Trimming cost V 1 base and J 5 bases; bases outside gene matches: 6. CDR3 DNA: TGCGCCAGCAGCCAAGGGGGACTAGCGTTAAGAGATACGCAGTATTTT. Its translation: CASSQGGLALRDTQYF.

This clone has ten or more counts. The chain is built from TRBV28 and TRBJ2-7, with D possibly being TRBD2 (5 bases). Germline V gene data show CDR1 as MDHEN and CDR2 as SYDVKM. The CDR3 extends over 14 amino acids. Trimming left V 8 bases short and J 0 bases short, with 14 bases between. CDR3: CASVLTGSSYEQYF. CDR3 in DNA: TGTGCCAGCGTATTAACGGGGAGCTCCTACGAGCAGTACTTC.

V and J are TRBV19 and TRBJ1-6, with D unresolved. The V end lost 3 bases, the J end lost 5 bases, and 8 bases lay between the germline ends. Germline values: CDR1 LNHDA, CDR2 SQIVND (reference sequence). The CDR3 covers 14 residues. The CDR3, as DNA: TGTGCCAGTAGTATTGGTCAGAATAATTCACCCCTCCACTTT. Its protein product is CASSIGQNNSPLHF.

This chain uses TRBV9 with TRBJ1-1; 7 bases are shared with TRBD1. This CDR3 comprises 15 residues. Germline V gene sequence: CDR1 SGDLS, CDR2 YYNGEE. With V trimmed by 4 bases and J by 11 bases, 17 bases remained unmatched. This CDR3 reads CASSPRTGWNYEAFF. Written as DNA, the CDR3 is TGTGCCAGCAGCCCTCGGACAGGCTGGAATTATGAGGCTTTCTTT.

V usage is TRBV7-6 and J usage is TRBJ1-2; D gene ambiguous. The CDR3 loop spans 15 amino acids. Germline V gene sequence: CDR1 SGHVS, CDR2 FNYEAQ. With 5 bases removed from V and 2 bases from J, the gap between germline ends came to 15 bases. This CDR3 reads CASSPLTGWNYGYTF. In DNA form, the CDR3 reads TGTGCCAGCAGCCCTCTGACGGGGTGGAACTATGGCTACACCTTC.

The chain employs TRBV7-2 and TRBJ1-2; 7 bases align to TRBD1. The CDR3 is 18 residues long. Germline CDR1 and CDR2: SGHTA and FQGNSA. The junction had 13 bases not matched to a gene; V was cut back by 0 bases and J by 3 bases. This CDR3 reads CASSLAIARRQGHYGYTF. CDR3 sequence (DNA): TGTGCCAGCAGCTTAGCGATTGCGCGGCGACAGGGCCACTATGGCTACACCTTC.

The genes are TRBV7-9 and TRBJ2-1; TRBD1 aligns across 7 bases. The trim removed 4 bases at V and 2 bases at J, leaving 5 bases unmatched. This CDR3 comprises 15 residues. Germline V lookup: CDR1 SEHNR, CDR2 FQNEAQ (reference sequence). The CDR3, as DNA: TGTGCCAGCAGCTCGCCGGGACAGACCTACAATGAGCAGTTCTTC. Protein sequence: CASSSPGQTYNEQFF.

This chain uses TRBV5-1 with TRBJ2-3, with 7 bases that match TRBD1. The CDR3 is 14 amino acids. V lost 4 bases, J lost 10 bases, and 12 bases stayed unmatched. CDR1 is SGHRS and CDR2 is YFSETQ in the germline V gene. The chain's CDR3 is CASSLPVGQTPQYF. The DNA for the CDR3 is TGCGCCAGCAGCCTCCCCGTGGGACAGACTCCGCAGTATTTT.

The rearrangement links TRBV4-1 to TRBJ2-7; 12 bases match TRBD1. The CDR3 spans 15 residues. Per germline, CDR1 MGHRA and CDR2 YSYEKL. Trimming removed 0 bases from V and 6 bases from J; junction bases left unmatched: 3. The CDR3 DNA follows: TGCGCCAGCAGCCAAGAGGGACAGGGGGCAATCGAGCAGTACTTC. As protein: CASSQEGQGAIEQYF.

V is TRBV28 and J is TRBJ1-4; maybe TRBD1 (6 bases). CDR3 length equals 13 residues. Trimming took off 7 bases at V and 7 bases at J, with 13 bases between the two ends. The germline CDR1 and CDR2 sequences are MDHEN and SYDVKM. The CDR3 is CASKTVDSEKLFF. Written as DNA, the CDR3 is TGTGCCAGCAAGACCGTGGACAGTGAAAAACTGTTTTTT.

V is TRBV29-1 and J is TRBJ2-7; the D gene is possibly TRBD1 (6 bases). Germline-derived CDR1 and CDR2 are SQVTM and ANQGSEA. CDR3 length: 15 residues. V shed 4 bases and J shed 3 bases, with 19 bases lying between them. The CDR3 DNA reads as TGCAGCGTTGCCGGAATAACAGGGAACGGCTACGAGCAGTACTTC. Its protein product is CSVAGITGNGYEQYF.

This clone was seen a single time. The gene calls are TRBV6-5 and TRBJ1-2; 12 positions agree with TRBD1. CDR1 is MNHEY, CDR2 SVGAGI, per germline. CDR3 length: 15 amino acids. V was pared by 5 bases and J by 7 bases, with 8 bases of the junction left unmatched. Here the CDR3 DNA reads TGTGCCAGCAGTCCTTGGGGACAGGGGGCCCTTGGCTACACCTTC. Protein: CASSPWGQGALGYTF.